What follows are 16 T cell receptor beta chains derived from one specimen sequenced in a study of blood T cell repertoires in COVID-19. Generated by immunoSEQ multiplex PCR, the TCRdb table keeps only in-frame clones and is missing some. The table includes around 120,000 clones, around 76% detected once. The sequenced material came from peripheral blood. These receptor sequences come from a man between 65 and 85 years old with acute or convalescent COVID-19.

Only a few counts were recorded for this clone. The chain combines TRBV7-2 with TRBJ1-1, with unresolved D. The length of the CDR3 is 14 residues. The V end was cut by 5 bases, the J end by 0 bases, with 10 bases between. Germline V CDR1 and CDR2: SGHTA, FQGNSA. In DNA form, the CDR3 reads TGTGCCAGCAGCGGCGGAAGCGTGAACACTGAAGCTTTCTTT. Translation: CASSGGSVNTEAFF.

A single count supports this clone. The chain combines TRBV19 with TRBJ1-5, with D uncertain. Germline lookup yields CDR1 LNHDA and CDR2 SQIVND (reference sequence). This CDR3 region has 15 residues. The V end was cut by 9 bases, the J end by 0 bases, with 15 bases between. DNA for the CDR3: TGTGCCAGCCGGACCCTGGGAGCTAGCAATCAGCCCCAGCATTTT. Protein product: CASRTLGASNQPQHF.

V is TRBV5-1 and J is TRBJ1-1, with D perhaps TRBD1 (6 bases). The CDR3 runs to 13 residues. V gave up 3 bases and J gave up 7 bases, with 13 bases separating them. Germline V gives CDR1 SGHRS, CDR2 YFSETQ. DNA for the CDR3: TGCGCCAGCAGCTCCTCGACAGGCCTTGAAGCTTTCTTT. Translation: CASSSSTGLEAFF.

The chain has TRBV2 and TRBJ2-1; 8 bases line up with TRBD1. Germline V lookup: CDR1 SNHLY, CDR2 FYNNEI. The CDR3 covers 14 residues. The ends lost 11 bases at V and 2 bases at J; junction bases unmatched: 8. CDR3 in amino acids: CAGSGQGPYNEQFF. CDR3 sequence (DNA): TGTGCCGGAAGCGGACAGGGACCCTACAATGAGCAGTTCTTC.

Only a few counts were recorded for this clone. The chain is built from TRBV5-6 and TRBJ1-2; D gene ambiguous. The germline CDR1 and CDR2 sequences are SGHDT and YYEEEE. V was cut by 0 bases and J by 6 bases, with 15 bases left in between. This CDR3 comprises 15 residues. The CDR3 loop is CASSLASAGSNGYTF. The DNA of the CDR3 is TGTGCCAGCAGCTTGGCCTCGGCGGGGTCCAATGGCTACACCTTC.

The rearrangement uses TRBV12-5 and TRBJ2-3; 15 bases are a match to TRBD2. The CDR3 loop spans 17 amino acids. V was clipped by 6 bases and J by 5 bases; unmatched bases: 9. Germline-derived CDR1 and CDR2 are LGHNT and FRNRAP. CDR3 DNA sequence: TGTGCTAGTGGCCATGGACTAGCGGGGGGGCGAGGAGATACGCAGTATTTT. It specifies CASGHGLAGGRGDTQYF.

The chain has TRBV7-2 and TRBJ2-1; TRBD2 is a possible D gene (5 bases). Germline CDR1 SGHTA, CDR2 FQGNSA. CDR3 size: 14 residues. The V and J ends lost 8 bases and 3 bases respectively, with 14 bases between them. Here the CDR3 reads CASGISGVYNEQFF. In DNA form, the CDR3 reads TGTGCCAGCGGGATATCCGGGGTCTACAATGAGCAGTTCTTC.

The rearrangement joins TRBV5-1 to TRBJ1-1; D not resolved. V was clipped by 1 base and J by 1 base, with 8 bases between them. This CDR3 spans 14 amino acids. Germline CDR1 is SGHRS and CDR2 is YFSETQ. DNA for the CDR3: TGCGCCAGCAGCTTGAACCCAGGGAACACTGAAGCTTTCTTT. Translated: CASSLNPGNTEAFF.

This chain links TRBV6-4 with TRBJ2-1; 9 bases map to TRBD2. V lost 6 bases to trimming and J lost 4 bases; unmatched junction nucleotides: 7. CDR1 is MRHNA, CDR2 SNTAGT, per germline. The CDR3 contains 15 residues. The chain's CDR3 is CASSVSGGSYNEQFF. The CDR3 coding sequence is TGTGCCAGCAGCGTTAGCGGGGGTAGTTACAATGAGCAGTTCTTC.

The chain recombines TRBV6-5 with TRBJ1-6; 8 bases align to TRBD1. Germline V gene data show CDR1 as MNHEY and CDR2 as SVGAGI. The CDR3 consists of 15 residues. Unmatched junction bases numbered 11, after V lost 6 bases and J lost 10 bases. CDR3 sequence (DNA): TGTGCCAGCAGAGCGACAGGGGAGGGTAGATCACCCCTCCACTTT. Translated: CASRATGEGRSPLHF.

The V and J genes are TRBV10-3 and TRBJ1-1; D is possibly TRBD1 (6 bases). Between the trimmed V and J ends, which lost 7 bases and 2 bases, there was a span of 20 bases. Germline V gives CDR1 ENHRY, CDR2 SYGVKD. The CDR3 totals 16 residues. CDR3 bases: TGTGCCATCATGGGAGACAGGTGGGGTAAAAACACTGAAGCTTTCTTT. As protein: CAIMGDRWGKNTEAFF.

This clone was recorded once. V and J are TRBV3-1 (or the pseudogene TRBV3-2) and TRBJ1-4; TRBD1 is a possible D gene (5 bases). The CDR3 sequence is 15 residues long. Germline CDR1 LGHDT, CDR2 YNNKEL (reference sequence). Trimming stripped 1 base from V and 8 bases from J, with 14 bases between. The CDR3 DNA follows: TGTGCCAGCAGCCAAGGAGTGGGGGGAGAAGAAAAACTGTTTTTT. Translation: CASSQGVGGEEKLFF.

The V gene is TRBV5-1, the J gene TRBJ1-3; the D gene is possibly TRBD1 (5 bases). The V gene lost 0 bases and the J gene lost 0 bases, with 10 bases spanning the gap. Germline CDR1 SGHRS, CDR2 YFSETQ. The CDR3 loop spans 16 amino acids. In DNA, the CDR3 is TGCGCCAGCAGCTTGGAAGGACAAAGCTCTGGAAACACCATATATTTT. Translated, it gives CASSLEGQSSGNTIYF.

The chain couples TRBV6-5 to TRBJ1-3; D not certain. The CDR3 is 13 amino acids. CDR1 is MNHEY, CDR2 SVGAGI, per germline. The V gene lost 5 bases and the J gene lost 0 bases, with 5 bases spanning the gap. The CDR3 reads CASSRYSGNTIYF. CDR3 DNA: TGTGCCAGCAGTCGTTACTCTGGAAACACCATATATTTT.

This clone was counted a single time. The chain is built from TRBV7-2 and TRBJ1-2, with D unresolved. Germline loops: CDR1 SGHTA, CDR2 FQGNSA. With 1 base removed from V and 7 bases from J, the gap between germline ends came to 4 bases. The CDR3 runs 11 residues. The CDR3 sequence is CASSLVAGYTF. CDR3 DNA: TGTGCCAGCAGCTTAGTGGCTGGCTACACCTTC.

The CDR3 region is CASSRTGNQPQHF. Here the CDR3 DNA reads TGTGCCAGCAGCCGGACAGGGAATCAGCCCCAGCATTTT. The rearrangement uses TRBV5-6 and TRBJ1-5; 8 nucleotides match TRBD1. The CDR3 runs to 13 residues. Germline loops: CDR1 SGHDT, CDR2 YYEEEE. Trimming cost V 4 bases and J 4 bases; bases outside gene matches: 1.